A single sample gave rise to the 27 T cell receptor beta chains below, sequenced in a study of T cell responses to AZD1222 COVID-19 vaccine. Only in-frame clones appear in the TCRdb table, and some are missing; sequencing was by immunoSEQ multiplex PCR. The sample holds about 140,000 clones, 92% seen once. Source: peripheral blood, taken 28 days after the second AZD1222 dose. The receptors derive from an adult who received the AZD1222 COVID-19 vaccine.

The chain employs TRBV10-3 and TRBJ1-1, with D possibly being TRBD1 (6 bases). Trimming shortened V by 2 bases and J by 1 base, and 17 bases separated the two germline ends. CDR3 length equals 17 residues. The germline gives CDR1 ENHRY, CDR2 SYGVKD. CDR3 sequence reads: CAISEVNRVGKNTEAFF. The DNA for the CDR3 is TGTGCCATCAGTGAGGTGAACAGGGTCGGAAAGAACACTGAAGCTTTCTTT.

A few counts support this clone. The chain has TRBV28 and TRBJ2-2, with 7 nucleotides matching TRBD2. Unmatched junction bases numbered 9, after V lost 10 bases and J lost 7 bases. The V gene's germline CDR1 is MDHEN and CDR2 SYDVKM. The CDR3 length is 13 residues. For the CDR3, the DNA is TGTGCCACCAGGAGGGGAGGGCACGGGGAGCTGTTTTTT. This sequence encodes CATRRGGHGELFF.

V and J are TRBV5-1 and TRBJ2-1; D gene uncertain. The CDR3 length is 14 residues. CDR1 is SGHRS and CDR2 is YFSETQ in the germline V gene. The V gene lost 0 bases and the J gene lost 5 bases, with 9 bases spanning the gap. The DNA of the CDR3 is TGCGCCAGCAGCTTGGCTGATATTGACAATGAGCAGTTCTTC. Encoded protein: CASSLADIDNEQFF.

The rearrangement joins TRBV10-2 to TRBJ1-6, with TRBD1 identical over 9 bases. CDR3 length: 14 residues. CDR1 is WSHSY and CDR2 is SAAADI in the germline V gene. Unmatched junction bases numbered 2, after V lost 4 bases and J lost 7 bases. CDR3 DNA: TGCGCCAGCAGTGGGACAGGGGACAATTCACCCCTCCACTTT. Amino acid sequence: CASSGTGDNSPLHF.

DNA for the CDR3: TGTGCCAGTAGTACCAGGAATGGTGTGGGCTACGAGCAGTACTTC. It is translated as CASSTRNGVGYEQYF. V and J are TRBV19 and TRBJ2-7; no clear D gene. Germline CDR1 and CDR2: LNHDA and SQIVND (reference sequence). The V gene lost 4 bases and the J gene lost 3 bases, with 16 bases spanning the gap. The CDR3 is 15 amino acids.

The chain recombines TRBV6-1 with TRBJ2-5; tentative D call: TRBD1 (6 bases). This CDR3 spans 16 amino acids. CDR1 and CDR2 (germline): MNHNS, SASEGT. V lost 2 bases, J lost 1 base, and 14 bases lay in between. CDR3: CASSESRGRFQETQYF. The CDR3 nucleotides are TGTGCCAGCAGTGAAAGCAGGGGCCGGTTCCAAGAGACCCAGTACTTC.

V is TRBV6-6 and J is TRBJ2-1, with D uncertain. Trimming cost V 4 bases and J 7 bases, with 11 bases left between them. Germline values: CDR1 MNHNY, CDR2 SVGAGI (reference sequence). The CDR3 totals 13 residues. The CDR3 protein is CASSLVKANEQFF. CDR3 coding DNA: TGTGCCAGCAGTTTAGTCAAGGCGAATGAGCAGTTCTTC.

This sequence joins TRBV7-9 and TRBJ1-2; D is unclear. The CDR3 is made up of 12 amino acids. In germline, CDR1 is SEHNR, CDR2 FQNEAQ (reference sequence). V was cut by 5 bases and J by 5 bases, with 9 bases left in between. CDR3 sequence (DNA): TGTGCCAGCAGCCTGGAGGCTTATGGCTACACCTTC. This translates into CASSLEAYGYTF. Drawing the rest from reference TRBV7-9 and TRBJ1-2, the complete variable domain is DTGVSQNPRHKITKRGQNVTFRCDPISEHNRLYWYRQTLGQGPEFLTYFQNEAQLEKSRLLSDRFSAERPKGSFSTLEIQRTEQGDSAMYLCASSLEAYGYTFGSGTRLTVV.

This chain connects TRBV5-1 to TRBJ1-4; D gene uncertain. The V gene's germline CDR1 is SGHRS and CDR2 YFSETQ. CDR3 length: 15 residues. The V end was cut by 3 bases, the J end by 5 bases, with 14 bases between. Here the CDR3 reads CASSSLTAANEKLFF. CDR3 nucleotide sequence: TGCGCCAGCAGCTCTTTGACGGCCGCGAATGAAAAACTGTTTTTT.

This chain uses TRBV3-1 (or the pseudogene TRBV3-2) with TRBJ1-5; 7 nucleotides agree with TRBD1. The CDR3 covers 13 residues. After removal of 5 bases from V and 8 bases from J, the junction contained 6 bases not matched to a gene. Germline V CDR1 and CDR2: LGHDT, YNNKEL (reference sequence). CDR3 coding DNA: TGTGCCAGCAGCAAACAGGGGAGTAAGCCCCAGCATTTT. Amino acids: CASSKQGSKPQHF.

The sample holds one count of this clone. The chain is built from TRBV11-2 and TRBJ2-7; 13 nucleotides align to TRBD2. Per germline, CDR1 SGHAT and CDR2 FQNNGV. J gave up 0 bases and V 4 bases, and 9 bases lay outside the gene matches. The CDR3 totals 18 residues. The chain's CDR3 is CASSSRGLAGVLSYEQYF. The CDR3 bases are TGTGCCAGCAGCTCTCGAGGACTAGCGGGAGTTCTCTCCTACGAGCAGTACTTC.

The V and J genes are TRBV23-1 and TRBJ1-4; tentatively, D is TRBD1 (5 bases). Being an ORF, TRBV23-1 has a function that is uncertain. V was cut by 8 bases and J by 5 bases, with 18 bases left in between. This CDR3 is built from 15 residues. The CDR3 DNA follows: TGCGCCAGCCGTCCCCGGCCGGGGGTAAATGAAAAACTGTTTTTT. Translation: CASRPRPGVNEKLFF.

This rearrangement joins TRBV5-1 to TRBJ2-3; TRBD1 aligns across 10 bases. Germline loops: CDR1 SGHRS, CDR2 YFSETQ. The CDR3 loop spans 15 amino acids. The V gene end was trimmed by 5 bases and the J gene end by 6 bases; junction bases not matched to a gene: 9. The CDR3, as DNA: TGCGCCAGCAGGGGGACAGGGGCCGCCTTGGATACGCAGTATTTT. As protein: CASRGTGAALDTQYF. Together with reference TRBV5-1 and TRBJ2-3, the CDR3 gives the full variable domain: KAGVTQTPRYLIKTRGQQVTLSCSPISGHRSVSWYQQTPGQGLQFLFEYFSETQRNKGNFPGRFSGRQFSNSRSEMNVSTLELGDSALYLCASRGTGAALDTQYFGPGTRLTVL.

This chain links TRBV7-2 with TRBJ2-7; D uncertain. This CDR3 comprises 15 residues. Germline V CDR1 and CDR2: SGHTA, FQGNSA. V was shortened by 2 bases and J by 2 bases, with 13 bases between the two germline ends. The CDR3 region has the DNA TGTGCCAGCAGCTTAAGTGTACAGCTAGCCTACGAGCAGTACTTC. Translated, it gives CASSLSVQLAYEQYF.

V is TRBV11-2 and J is TRBJ2-5; D perhaps matches TRBD1 (5 bases). The V gene lost 0 bases and the J gene lost 7 bases, with 9 bases spanning the gap. CDR1 SGHAT and CDR2 FQNNGV come from the germline V gene. This CDR3 is built from 13 residues. For the CDR3, the DNA is TGTGCCAGCAGCTTAGACAGGGATGGGACCCAGTACTTC. This gives the protein CASSLDRDGTQYF.

This chain connects TRBV5-1 to TRBJ1-2, with 7 bases fitting TRBD1. Trimming took 3 bases from V and 3 from J; bases not matched to a gene: 5. CDR1 SGHRS and CDR2 YFSETQ come from the germline V gene. The CDR3 is 14 residues long. CDR3 sequence (DNA): TGCGCCAGCAGCTGGGAGGGGGCAGACTATGGCTACACCTTC. The encoded protein is CASSWEGADYGYTF.

The chain employs TRBV5-4 and TRBJ1-1; maybe TRBD1 (6 bases). The CDR3 has 13 amino acids. V dropped 7 bases and J dropped 3 bases, with 13 bases sitting between them. CDR1 is SGHNT, CDR2 YYREEE, per germline (reference sequence). The CDR3 nucleotides are TGTGCCAGCGGAGCGAACAGGGACACTGAAGCTTTCTTT. It encodes CASGANRDTEAFF.

This chain links TRBV5-1 with TRBJ1-1; TRBD1 aligns across 8 bases. The CDR3 contains 15 residues. The V gene end was trimmed by 2 bases and the J gene end by 3 bases; junction bases not matched to a gene: 6. CDR1 and CDR2 from the germline V gene are SGHRS and YFSETQ. The CDR3 loop reads CASSFGQGVDTEAFF. The CDR3 region has the DNA TGCGCCAGCAGCTTCGGACAGGGCGTCGACACTGAAGCTTTCTTT.

The rearrangement joins TRBV25-1 to TRBJ2-1; 12 positions agree with TRBD2. V shed 0 bases, J shed 3 bases, and the junction held 6 bases outside the gene matches. The CDR3 totals 18 residues. The V gene's germline CDR1 is MGHDK and CDR2 SYGVNS. The CDR3 sequence is CASSEYGTSGRYYNEQFF. As DNA, the CDR3 is TGTGCCAGCAGTGAATACGGGACTAGCGGGCGATACTACAATGAGCAGTTCTTC.

J is TRBJ1-6 and V is TRBV7-2; no firm D call. Germline CDR1 reads SGHTA; CDR2 reads FQGNSA. The CDR3 sequence is 15 residues long. V was shortened by 1 base and J by 7 bases, with 11 bases between the two germline ends. The CDR3 bases are TGTGCCAGCAGCTTAGAATCGTATCTGAATTCACCCCTCCACTTT. Protein: CASSLESYLNSPLHF.

The gene calls are TRBV21-1 and TRBJ1-5. TRBV21-1 is recorded as a pseudogene. The CDR3 runs 17 residues. This CDR3 is CASSKEGGCRSNQPQHF. The CDR3 DNA sequence: TGTGCCAGCAGCAAAGAAGGAGGGTGTAGGAGCAATCAGCCCCAGCATTTT.

The CDR3 is CASSPVRSGNQPQHF. Written as DNA, the CDR3 is TGTGCCAGCAGTCCGGTCCGCTCGGGCAATCAGCCCCAGCATTTT. The chain carries TRBV28 and TRBJ1-5, with unresolved D. This CDR3 comprises 15 residues. The germline V gene has CDR1 MDHEN and CDR2 SYDVKM. Trimming cost V 5 bases and J 2 bases, with 13 bases left between them.

This sequence joins TRBV4-1 and TRBJ1-1; no clear D gene. Germline V gene data show CDR1 as MGHRA and CDR2 as YSYEKL. V shed 4 bases and J shed 0 bases, with 12 bases lying between them. The CDR3 loop spans 15 amino acids. CDR3: CASSRLFGVNTEAFF. The DNA of the CDR3 is TGCGCCAGCAGCCGGCTATTTGGGGTGAACACTGAAGCTTTCTTT.

The chain combines TRBV13 with TRBJ1-2; TRBD1 aligns across 9 bases. Looked up from germline, CDR1 is PRHDT and CDR2 is FYEKMQ (reference sequence). The CDR3 length is 14 residues. Unmatched junction bases numbered 2, after V lost 5 bases and J lost 1 base. CDR3 loop: CASSRDRVNYGYTF. CDR3 in DNA: TGTGCCAGCAGCCGGGACAGGGTTAACTATGGCTACACCTTC.

This clone was observed once. The junction departs from the called germline gene at one end, perhaps through a read error. The same CDR3 can be traced to other DNA sequences in this sample. V and J are TRBV11-3 and TRBJ2-7; perhaps TRBD1 as D (5 bases). Germline V gives CDR1 SGHNT, CDR2 YENEEA. This CDR3 spans 13 amino acids. CDR3 amino acids: CASSLDSPYEQYF. CDR3 nucleotides: TGTGCCAGCAGCCTAGACAGCCCCTACGAGCAGTACTTC.

V usage is TRBV4-1 and J usage is TRBJ2-1; 11 bases agree with TRBD2. Per germline, CDR1 MGHRA and CDR2 YSYEKL. This CDR3 has 17 amino acids. Trimming cost V 1 base and J 7 bases; bases outside gene matches: 9. The CDR3 DNA sequence: TGCGCCAGCAGCCAAGGGGTAGCGGGAGGGCCAGGGAATGAGCAGTTCTTC. Its translation: CASSQGVAGGPGNEQFF.

The V gene is TRBV12-3 or TRBV12-4, the J gene TRBJ2-7, with 8 bases matching TRBD1. Trimming took 6 bases from V and 5 from J; bases not matched to a gene: 3. The CDR3 contains 12 residues. DNA for the CDR3: TGTGCCAGCAGGGACAGGGTCGACGAGCAGTACTTC. Its protein product is CASRDRVDEQYF.